Below, one T cell receptor beta chain is given with its context. Its recognized antigen is unknown. Within one base of it there is no much larger clone, and no base qualities were kept. The data were obtained in a study of early stage breast cancer tumors (dated by TCRdb to about 2017). Notes on the research overall: Of the 15 or so invasive breast tumors, approximately 11 were found to be estrogen receptor-positive, progesterone receptor-positive and HER2-negative. Across all samples, approximately 2,500,000 templates representing around 1 million unique clonotypes were detected. About 70% of the 12 ER+/PR+/HER2- tumors were invasive ductal carcinomas, while the other four were invasive lobular carcinomas. On average, each sample had 9.5 to 10-fold read coverage. The paper's findings and limits, for the study overall: Greater similarity was observed between blood and normal breast repertoires than between blood and tumor repertoires, and tumor was distinguished from normal in about 85% of the 16 patients when each tissue was compared with blood. Because the cohort was small, a breakdown by tumor subtype could not be done. Enriched TCRB sequences shared across patients were mostly commonly generated sequences, unlikely to play an important role in the tumor microenvironment. Bulk genomic DNA sequencing of unsorted cells missed chain pairing and functional markers such as CD4, CD8 and FOXP3. Approximately 2.5-fold higher T cell density and higher clonality were observed in tumors than in adjacent normal breast tissue.

The CDR3 starts with the cysteine, ends with the phenylalanine, and has 11 residues. Just the 33-base CDR3 DNA is kept, in frame starting at base 1. Looking up the germline V gene (reference sequence) yields CDR1 GTSNPN and CDR2 SVGIG. V is shortened by 4 bases, J by 4 bases, and the region joining them spans 5 bases. Each sample was amplified in two independent genomic DNA replicates, using 0.5 ug for blood and around 1.5 ug for tumor or normal breast. Following the manufacturer's instructions, the ImmunoSeq Intro kit was used to carry out TCRB sequencing on genomic DNA. Multiplex PCR ran 25 to 40 cycles with proprietary primers and spike-in control sequences for absolute quantification. Single-end 150-bp reads were used to sequence an 87-bp fragment spanning the CDR3 and the flanking V and J genes. Seven samples, each with two replicates, were multiplexed per lane of an Illumina MiSeq using version 3.0 chemistry. The published analysis was carried out like this. The vendor's proprietary pipeline handled the raw data processing, merging both replicates into a single result for each sample. A clonotype was defined as productive rearrangements that share the same V-gene family, CDR3 amino acid sequence and J-gene segment. Clonality was computed as 1 minus the normalized Shannon entropy (Pielou evenness) of TCRB abundances. To estimate T cell density, the total number of templates was divided by the input cell count, which was inferred from how much DNA went in. Recon, run with its default parameters, was used to estimate overall repertoire diversity and clonality. A clonotype counted as tumor-enriched if its abundance in tumor exceeded 0.1% and was at least 32-fold higher than its abundance in normal breast. Drawn from immuneACCESS, this table holds only the in-frame rearrangements with V and J called that TCRdb kept. Clones are partly lost; checked studies trace under half to an unresolved V gene and leave the rest unexplained. V and J calls and clone size are copied from that table; D and trimming were computed from the DNA. This sample has about 5,500 clones in its table, and around 70% of those were observed once. The top ten clonotypes cover around 13% of the sample.

Taken from roughly 1.8-3.8 cm away from the tumor, the adjacent normal breast tissue was rinsed with PBS and kept in prechilled RNAlater. Because of high lipid content and low cell density, about 90-330 mg of normal breast tissue was often needed to obtain sufficient DNA. The study profiled bulk TCR beta-chain repertoires in matched peripheral blood, tumor and adjacent normal breast tissue taken from approximately 15 patients with early-stage breast cancer. The Qiagen AllPrep DNA/RNA Mini kit was used for genomic DNA extraction. The receptor comes from a person aged 60 to 70 with breast cancer. The sequenced sample consisted of normal breast tissue next to the tumor. The chain links TRBV30 with TRBJ1-5; the D gene cannot be resolved reliably. The DNA sequence is given as TGTGCCTGGACGGGTAATCAGCCCCAGCATTTT. This encodes CAWTGNQPQHF.